The rows below give T cell receptor beta chains drawn from one sample of a study of metastatic and nonmetastatic thyroid tumors. Using MiXCR, TCRdb re-called clones from the PCR reads. The repertoire holds roughly 63,000 clones, with roughly 16% as singletons. Source material: blood. The receptors here all came from a male donor with papillary thyroid cancer or a benign thyroid nodule (not recorded which). Some clones in this sample may be carry-over from other donors' samples. Both conserved end residues are part of each CDR3. D genes are given only for firm matches. Only part of the rows carry a size: once, few, many, or a class if the clone is expanded.

TRBD1	TRBV7-3	many	TRBJ2-3	TGTGCCAGCAGTTCCGGACAGGGCGCAGATACGCAGTATTTT	CASSSGQGADTQYF
-	TRBV5-1	many	TRBJ2-7	TGCGCCAGCAGCTTGAGCCCTTATCGGCCTTCGGGTTACTCCTACGAGCAGTACTTC	CASSLSPYRPSGYSYEQYF
TRBD1	TRBV5-5	many	TRBJ2-2	TGTGCCAGCAGCGGGACAGGGGGTTACACCGGGGAGCTGTTTTTT	CASSGTGGYTGELFF
-	TRBV7-2	many	TRBJ2-5	TGTGCCAGCAGCTTAGCGGGGGGGCGCGGGGAGACCCAGTACTTC	CASSLAGGRGETQYF
TRBD1	TRBV7-8	many	TRBJ2-1	TGTGCCAGCAGCTCCGACAGGGGCCACTACAATGAGCAGTTCTTC	CASSSDRGHYNEQFF
-	TRBV7-8	-	TRBJ2-7	TGTGCCAGCAGCCCCGGAGGGCGGGACGAGCAGTACTTC	CASSPGGRDEQYF
-	TRBV9	many	TRBJ1-2	TGTGCCAGCAGTGCCAACTATGGCTACACCTTC	CASSANYGYTF
TRBD1	TRBV6-5	many	TRBJ2-2	TGTGCCAGCAGACGAACGGGACAGGGGGCGCGGGTAGGAACCGGGGAGCTGTTTTTT	CASRRTGQGARVGTGELFF
TRBD2	TRBV6-4	many	TRBJ2-2	TGTGCCAGCAGTGACGGGGGGGCCGGGGAGCTGTTTTTT	CASSDGGAGELFF
-	TRBV6-2/TRBV6-3	-	TRBJ1-3	TGTGCCAGCACTTCCCCTGGAAACACCATATATTTT	CASTSPGNTIYF
TRBD1	TRBV27	many	TRBJ2-1	TGTGCCAGCAGTCCCAGGGGTGGGACAGGATCTTACAATGAGCAGTTCTTC	CASSPRGGTGSYNEQFF
-	TRBV6-5	many	TRBJ1-6	TGTGCCAGCAGTAACTCCGGGACGGGGGAACGCTTT	CASSNSGTGERF
-	TRBV7-7	-	TRBJ2-5	TGTGCTAGCAGCTTATGGTCTGAACCGAGAGAGACTCAGTACTTC	CASSLWSEPRETQYF
-	TRBV12-3/TRBV12-4	many	TRBJ2-3	TGTGCCAGCAGTCAGGGGACAGATACGCAGTATTTT	CASSQGTDTQYF
TRBD2	TRBV11-2	many	TRBJ2-1	TGTGCCAGCAGCTTGGGGGTTAGCGGGGGGGCACTAGAGCAGTTCTTC	CASSLGVSGGALEQFF
-	TRBV6-2/TRBV6-3	many	TRBJ2-1	TGTGCCAGCAGTTACCGGACGGAGCAGTTCTTC	CASSYRTEQFF
-	TRBV15	many	TRBJ1-2	TGTGCCACCAGCAGAGCCCAGAGAGGCTACACCTTC	CATSRAQRGYTF
-	TRBV20-1	-	TRBJ2-7	TGCAGTGCTAGTGGGGGCTCCCCCTACGAGCATCACTTC	CSASGGSPYEHHF
-	TRBV11-2	many	TRBJ1-1	TGTGCCAGCAGCTTAGAGACAGGCGTACACACTGAAGCTTTCTTT	CASSLETGVHTEAFF
TRBD2	TRBV12-3/TRBV12-4	many	TRBJ2-1	TGTGCCAGCAGTCCCCTAGCGGGGGGGATGTACAATGAGCAGTTCTTC	CASSPLAGGMYNEQFF
TRBD2	TRBV20-1	many	TRBJ2-1	TGCAGTCCTCAGGGGGGACTAGCGAACTCTCATGAGCAGTTCTTC	CSPQGGLANSHEQFF
-	TRBV6-1	medium-sized	TRBJ1-3	TGTGCCAGCAGTGAAGCGCCGGACAAGGCGGGAAACACCATATATTTT	CASSEAPDKAGNTIYF
TRBD2	TRBV7-3	many	TRBJ2-1	TGTGCCAGCAGCTTAACGGGAGGACTAGCGGGAAGAGGGCCTGAGCAGTTCTTC	CASSLTGGLAGRGPEQFF
TRBD2	TRBV18	many	TRBJ2-7	TGTGCCAGCTCACCGCCGGGAAGCGGGGGGGCCTACGAGCAGTACTTC	CASSPPGSGGAYEQYF
-	TRBV24-1	many	TRBJ2-5	TGTGCCACCGGGGGGACAGCCCAAGAGACCCAGTACTTC	CATGGTAQETQYF
-	TRBV24-1	many	TRBJ2-5	TGTGCCACCAGTGACCTACCGGGTAATGCGAAACAAGAGACCCAGTACTTC	CATSDLPGNAKQETQYF
TRBD1	TRBV6-4	-	TRBJ2-2	TGTTCCAGCAGTAACAGGGGTGGCACCTGGGAGCTGTTTTTT	CSSSNRGGTWELFF
TRBD1	TRBV18	-	TRBJ2-3	TGTGCCAGCTCACCCACAGGGGTTCGGACAGATACGCAGTATTTT	CASSPTGVRTDTQYF
TRBD1	TRBV30	many	TRBJ1-6	TGTGCCTGGAGTGTAGCAGGGGGCACTTCACCCCTCCACTTT	CAWSVAGGTSPLHF
TRBD1	TRBV24-1	many	TRBJ2-7	TGTGCCACCAGTAAAGGACAGGGGGCGCCGAGGCAGTACTTC	CATSKGQGAPRQYF
-	TRBV6-2/TRBV6-3	many	TRBJ1-1	TGTGCCAGCAGTTACTTGGCAGGGGACGACACTGAAGCTTTCTTT	CASSYLAGDDTEAFF
-	TRBV7-2	many	TRBJ2-1	TGTGCCAGCAGCCCCCCCGGGACTCCAGGATGGGAGCAGTTCTTC	CASSPPGTPGWEQFF
-	TRBV7-8	-	TRBJ1-5	TGTGCCAGCATCTCACAGGCCCTTCAGCCCCAGCATTTT	CASISQALQPQHF
-	TRBV20-1	few	TRBJ1-6	TGCAGTGCTAGCGACCAATGGAAAAATTCAACCCTCCACTTT	CSASDQWKNSTLHF
-	TRBV7-6	-	TRBJ2-7	TGTGCCAGCAGCTTAGCGCGGGGCTCCTACGAGCAGTACTTC	CASSLARGSYEQYF
TRBD2	TRBV19	many	TRBJ2-3	TGTGCCAGTACCCTGGGCTGGCGGGAGTTATCAGATACGCAGTATTTT	CASTLGWRELSDTQYF
TRBD1	TRBV5-4	few	TRBJ2-7	TGTGCCAGCAGCTTGGAGGGCAGGGGGTACGAGCAGTACTTC	CASSLEGRGYEQYF
-	TRBV5-1	few	TRBJ2-4	TGCGCCAGCAGCTCCGCGACAGCGAAAAACATTCAGTACTTC	CASSSATAKNIQYF
TRBD1	TRBV7-3	many	TRBJ2-2	TGTGCCAGCAGCTTACCAGGGACAGGGGCCACCGGGGAGCTGTTTTTT	CASSLPGTGATGELFF
TRBD2	TRBV6-2/TRBV6-3	-	TRBJ2-3	TGTGCCAGCAGTTACTCGATGTGGGCAGCCGGGACTAGCACTAGCACAGATACGCAGTATTTT	CASSYSMWAAGTSTSTDTQYF
-	TRBV4-1	many	TRBJ1-4	TGCGCCAGCAGCCCGGACGGGTATAATGAAAAACTGTTTTTT	CASSPDGYNEKLFF
-	TRBV12-3/TRBV12-4	many	TRBJ2-7	TGTGCCAGCAGTTTAGCAGGAGACAACTACGAGCAGTACTTC	CASSLAGDNYEQYF
-	TRBV6-2/TRBV6-3	many	TRBJ1-5	TGTGCCAGCAGTTACTCGACACAGGTTTATAGCAATCAGCCCCAGCATTTT	CASSYSTQVYSNQPQHF
-	TRBV2	-	TRBJ2-7	TGTACCAGCATGGGGGACCGATCCTACGAGCAGTACTTC	CTSMGDRSYEQYF
-	TRBV19	many	TRBJ2-3	TGTGCCAGTAGTTCATGGGGGGCTGACACAGATACGCAGTATTTT	CASSSWGADTDTQYF